This T cell receptor (beta chain) was found in a study of technical replicates of blood from a handful of donors. J lost 0 bases, V lost 6 bases, and 4 bases had no gene match. CDR1 is SNHLY and CDR2 is FYNNEI in the germline V gene. This CDR3 comprises 14 residues. The data were produced by immunoSEQ multiplex PCR, yet TCRdb's version contains in-frame clones alone and is incomplete. Of some 96,000 clones in the sample, 90% to 96% were seen once. Material for sequencing was T cells isolated from PBMCs. The V gene is TRBV2, the J gene TRBJ1-2, with 7 positions matching TRBD1. This clonotype was obtained from a human donor in good health. CDR3 nucleotides: TGTGCCAGCAGGACAGGGATGGCTAACTATGGCTACACCTTC. Its translation: CASRTGMANYGYTF.